A single sample is the source of the 31 T cell receptor beta chains below, sequenced in a study of beta chain features in type 1 diabetes. Study-wide results and limits: Among patients with Type 1 diabetes, TCRB CDR3s were moderately but significantly shorter in every one of the four CD4+ subsets.

Their cognate antigens are unknown. The study reverse transcribed the entire isolated RNA, so it sequenced expressed TCRB transcripts. The data were produced by immunoSEQ multiplex PCR, yet TCRdb's version contains in-frame clones alone and is incomplete. The sample contains more than 250,000 clones, about 13% of which appear only once. Sample: naive CD4+ T cells from blood. These receptors were obtained from a man younger than 45 with type 1 diabetes.

This clone showed up just a few times. V usage is TRBV13 and J usage is TRBJ1-4; 8 bases line up with TRBD1. V trimming: 4 bases; J trimming: 4 bases; junction bases outside the gene matches: 5. Germline CDR1 reads PRHDT; CDR2 reads FYEKMQ (reference sequence). CDR3 length: 15 amino acids. The CDR3 nucleotides read TGTGCCAGCAGCTCTCAGGGGGCGATTAATGAAAAACTGTTTTTT. This translates into CASSSQGAINEKLFF.

V and J are TRBV18 and TRBJ2-1; 8 positions match TRBD2. This CDR3 has 15 residues. CDR1 and CDR2 (germline): KGHSH, LQKENI. V was clipped by 3 bases and J by 8 bases; unmatched bases: 9. This CDR3 reads CASSPPGLVPDEQFF. CDR3 nucleotides: TGTGCCAGCTCACCCCCGGGACTAGTGCCCGATGAGCAGTTCTTC.

This clone was seen a handful of times. The gene calls are TRBV7-3 and TRBJ2-5, with 9 positions matching TRBD1. J lost 9 bases, V lost 2 bases, and 16 bases had no gene match. Germline lookup yields CDR1 SGHTA and CDR2 FQGTGA. This CDR3 is 17 amino acids long. CDR3: CASSLPRQGEEKVAQYF. CDR3 in DNA: TGTGCCAGCAGCTTACCTCGACAGGGGGAAGAGAAGGTGGCCCAGTACTTC.

A few counts support this clone. The CDR3 coding sequence is TGTGCCAGCAGCTTCTGGGACAGGGATGGCTACACCTTC. Its protein is CASSFWDRDGYTF. This chain connects TRBV7-2 to TRBJ1-2; 9 bases line up with TRBD1. The ends lost 3 bases at V and 6 bases at J; junction bases unmatched: 2. This CDR3 has 13 amino acids. CDR1 and CDR2 from the germline V gene are SGHTA and FQGNSA. The full variable domain, rest sourced from reference TRBV7-2 and TRBJ1-2, is GAGVSQSPSNKVTEKGKDVELRCDPISGHTALYWYRQSLGQGLEFLIYFQGNSAPDKSGLPSDRFSAERTGGSVSTLTIQRTQQEDSAVYLCASSFWDRDGYTFGSGTRLTVV.

The chain joins TRBV5-4 to TRBJ2-1; 8 nucleotides align to TRBD2. This CDR3 is 17 amino acids long. Germline V gene sequence: CDR1 SGHNT, CDR2 YYREEE (reference sequence). Losses at the gene ends were 4 bases for V and 5 bases for J; bases not matched to a gene: 14. CDR3 region: CASSDTAPSGRDNEQFF. The CDR3 nucleotides are TGTGCCAGCAGCGATACTGCCCCGAGCGGGAGAGACAATGAGCAGTTCTTC.

This clone was found a few times. V gene TRBV5-4 combines with J gene TRBJ1-2; the D is unclear. The CDR3 totals 14 residues. V lost 4 bases to trimming and J lost 4 bases, with 14 bases between them. CDR1 is SGHNT, CDR2 YYREEE, per germline (reference sequence). The CDR3: CASSPGARSYGYTF. The CDR3 nucleotides are TGTGCCAGCAGCCCCGGTGCAAGGAGCTATGGCTACACCTTC.

The chain employs TRBV4-2 and TRBJ2-1, with 8 bases aligning to TRBD2. Germline V CDR1 and CDR2: LGHNA, YNFKEQ. J gave up 1 base and V 5 bases, and 7 bases lay outside the gene matches. This CDR3 is 16 amino acids long. CDR3 bases: TGTGCCAGCAGCTCTTTAGCGGGAAGGTCCTACAATGAGCAGTTCTTC. Amino acids: CASSSLAGRSYNEQFF.

This clone has just a few counts. This sequence joins TRBV2 and TRBJ2-7; 7 bases map to TRBD1. This CDR3 region has 12 residues. The trim removed 6 bases at V and 6 bases at J, leaving 5 bases unmatched. The germline CDR1 and CDR2 sequences are SNHLY and FYNNEI. The DNA for the CDR3 is TGTGCCAGCAGCGGGACAGTCCTCGAGCAGTACTTC. Amino acid sequence: CASSGTVLEQYF.

The sample holds a few counts of this clone. V and J are TRBV4-3 and TRBJ2-7; 9 bases agree with TRBD2. V was pared by 2 bases and J by 4 bases, with 6 bases of the junction left unmatched. The CDR3 runs 15 residues. Germline loops: CDR1 LGHNA, CDR2 YSLEER. The chain's CDR3 is CASSQKIAGVYEQYF. The CDR3, as DNA: TGCGCCAGCAGCCAAAAGATAGCGGGAGTATACGAGCAGTACTTC.

Only a few counts were recorded for this clone. J is TRBJ1-3 and V is TRBV29-1, with D tentatively TRBD1 (6 bases). The CDR3 has 15 amino acids. The V end was cut by 4 bases, the J end by 3 bases, with 16 bases between. CDR1 SQVTM and CDR2 ANQGSEA come from the germline V gene. CDR3 nucleotide sequence: TGCAGCGTTGTCCGGGGGGCAGTCAGTGGAAACACCATATATTTT. It is translated as CSVVRGAVSGNTIYF. Drawing the rest from reference TRBV29-1 and TRBJ1-3, the complete variable domain is SAVISQKPSRDICQRGTSLTIQCQVDSQVTMMFWYRQQPGQSLTLIATANQGSEATYESGFVIDKFPISRPNLTFSTLTVSNMSPEDSSIYLCSVVRGAVSGNTIYFGEGSWLTVV.

The chain combines TRBV6-1 with TRBJ2-7, with TRBD1 as a possible D gene (6 bases). CDR3 length: 13 amino acids. Trimming removed 6 bases at V and 1 base at J, with 10 bases between. The germline gives CDR1 MNHNS, CDR2 SASEGT. The DNA of the CDR3 is TGTGCCAGCAGCCGGGACAAGTCCTACGAGCAGTACTTC. Its translation: CASSRDKSYEQYF.

J is TRBJ2-5 and V is TRBV7-2; TRBD1 is a possible D gene (5 bases). The CDR3 loop spans 13 amino acids. Trimming removed 5 bases from V and 5 bases from J, with 12 bases in between. Per the germline V gene, CDR1 is SGHTA and CDR2 is FQGNSA. In DNA, the CDR3 is TGTGCCAGCAGCCCTGACAGTAGGGAGACCCAGTACTTC. This gives the protein CASSPDSRETQYF.

This clone has only a few counts. The chain uses TRBV23-1 and TRBJ2-5, with 12 bases that match TRBD2. TRBV23-1 is an ORF, and what it does is uncertain. The V gene end was trimmed by 4 bases and the J gene end by 1 base; junction bases not matched to a gene: 4. This CDR3 has 16 amino acids. The CDR3 loop reads CASSPRTSGAQETQYF. The CDR3, as DNA: TGCGCCAGCAGTCCCCGGACTAGCGGGGCCCAAGAGACCCAGTACTTC.

This clone was counted only a few times. The chain couples TRBV18 to TRBJ2-6, with D unclear. The CDR3 consists of 14 residues. Deletions cut 2 bases from V and 6 bases from J, with 8 bases between. Germline V gene lookup returns CDR1 KGHSH and CDR2 LQKENI. CDR3 in amino acids: CASSPSQEANVLTF. CDR3 DNA sequence: TGTGCCAGCTCACCATCTCAGGAGGCCAACGTCCTGACTTTC.

The V gene is TRBV20-1, the J gene TRBJ2-7; D might be TRBD2 (6 bases). Germline assignment: CDR1 DFQATT and CDR2 SNEGSKA (reference sequence). There are 11 residues in the CDR3. The V end was cut by 2 bases, the J end by 6 bases, with 8 bases between. CDR3: CSARLAIEQYF. The CDR3 DNA follows: TGCAGTGCTAGACTAGCGATCGAGCAGTACTTC.

This clone has more than one count but fewer than ten. This chain links TRBV28 with TRBJ2-5, with 7 bases that match TRBD2. J was trimmed by 5 bases and V by 11 bases; bases with no gene match: 14. This CDR3 has 14 amino acids. CDR1 is MDHEN and CDR2 is SYDVKM in the germline V gene. The CDR3 loop reads CAVVAGALMETQYF. The CDR3 coding sequence is TGTGCCGTCGTGGCGGGAGCCCTTATGGAGACCCAGTACTTC.

CDR3 sequence: CASSVSGREETQYF. The CDR3, as DNA: TGTGCCAGCAGCGTGTCCGGGAGAGAAGAGACCCAGTACTTC. The gene calls are TRBV9 and TRBJ2-5, with a weak D call TRBD2 (6 bases). Deletions cut 2 bases from V and 3 bases from J, with 11 bases between. The germline V gene has CDR1 SGDLS and CDR2 YYNGEE. The CDR3 totals 14 residues.

This chain connects TRBV28 to TRBJ2-7, with D possibly matching TRBD1 (6 bases). Germline-derived CDR1 and CDR2 are MDHEN and SYDVKM. The CDR3 contains 13 residues. The ends were cut back, 3 bases at V and 0 bases at J, with 6 bases in the middle. The CDR3 region is CASSLGASYEQYF. In nucleotides, the CDR3 is TGTGCCAGCAGTTTGGGGGCCTCCTACGAGCAGTACTTC.

The table lists this clone with a few counts. The rearrangement links TRBV19 to TRBJ2-1; 8 bases match TRBD1. J gave up 14 bases and V 6 bases, and 12 bases lay outside the gene matches. Germline CDR1 reads LNHDA; CDR2 reads SQIVND (reference sequence). The CDR3 spans 13 residues. In DNA form, the CDR3 reads TGTGCCAGTAGCCACCCAGGACAGGGATCAGAGTTCTTC. As protein: CASSHPGQGSEFF.

This rearrangement joins TRBV28 to TRBJ2-1; D may be TRBD1 (6 bases). Germline V gives CDR1 MDHEN, CDR2 SYDVKM. This CDR3 region has 14 residues. V was trimmed by 5 bases and J by 7 bases, leaving 15 bases between them. The CDR3 here is CASSRYRDENEQFF. CDR3 bases: TGTGCCAGCAGTCGATACAGGGACGAGAATGAGCAGTTCTTC.

This chain joins TRBV5-1 and TRBJ2-5; 9 nucleotides match TRBD2. Per the germline V gene, CDR1 is SGHRS and CDR2 is YFSETQ. V was pared by 7 bases and J by 4 bases, with 5 bases of the junction left unmatched. CDR3 length: 13 residues. CDR3 sequence reads: CASAAGGAETQYF. The CDR3 nucleotides read TGCGCCAGCGCAGCGGGAGGAGCAGAGACCCAGTACTTC.

The J gene is TRBJ1-1, the V gene TRBV2, with D unresolved. Trimming took 1 base from V and 1 from J, leaving 10 bases between them. Looked up from germline, CDR1 is SNHLY and CDR2 is FYNNEI. This CDR3 comprises 15 residues. CDR3 in amino acids: CASSEGWLANTEAFF. The CDR3 DNA reads TGTGCCAGCAGTGAAGGGTGGTTAGCGAACACTGAAGCTTTCTTT.

The rearrangement links TRBV5-1 to TRBJ2-1; 12 bases agree with TRBD2. Germline CDR1 is SGHRS and CDR2 is YFSETQ. The CDR3 extends over 16 amino acids. Losses at the gene ends were 1 base for V and 10 bases for J; bases not matched to a gene: 9. The CDR3 DNA reads TGCGCCAGCAGCTTGAGTCTAGCGGGAGGGAGCAACGAGCAGTTCTTC. As protein: CASSLSLAGGSNEQFF.

This clone was seen a few times. This CDR3 is CASKESNQPQHF. CDR3 sequence (DNA): TGTGCCAGCAAGGAGAGCAATCAGCCCCAGCATTTT. The chain recombines TRBV28 with TRBJ1-5, with no clear D. Germline V gives CDR1 MDHEN, CDR2 SYDVKM. V was clipped by 7 bases and J by 1 base, with 5 bases between them. The CDR3 loop spans 12 amino acids.

Points on this clone: The same CDR3 is also encoded by other DNA sequences in this sample. V gene TRBV23-1 combines with J gene TRBJ1-1; perhaps TRBD1 as D (5 bases). TRBV23-1 is an ORF for which the function is uncertain. The CDR3 runs 12 residues. V was shortened by 6 bases and J by 7 bases, with 12 bases between the two germline ends. CDR3 nucleotides: TGCGCCAGCAGACCCGGACATTTTGAAGCTTTCTTT. Protein sequence: CASRPGHFEAFF.

This chain joins TRBV7-7 and TRBJ2-1; weak D call: TRBD2 (5 bases). The length of the CDR3 is 14 residues. Germline lookup yields CDR1 SSHAT and CDR2 FNYEAQ (reference sequence). The V end lost 2 bases, the J end lost 5 bases, and 10 bases lay between the germline ends. This CDR3 reads CASSLMPGNNEQFF. The DNA of the CDR3 is TGTGCCAGCAGCTTAATGCCGGGAAACAATGAGCAGTTCTTC.

CDR3 loop: CASSPAIGLANEQFF. CDR3 nucleotide sequence: TGTGCCAGCTCACCGGCAATCGGACTAGCCAATGAGCAGTTCTTC. J is TRBJ2-1 and V is TRBV18, with TRBD2 matching over 8 bases. This CDR3 region has 15 residues. The ends lost 3 bases at V and 6 bases at J; junction bases unmatched: 7. Germline values: CDR1 KGHSH, CDR2 LQKENI.

The chain has TRBV9 and TRBJ2-1; weak D call: TRBD2 (7 bases). Germline CDR1 and CDR2: SGDLS and YYNGEE. The CDR3 totals 16 residues. Between the trimmed V and J ends, which lost 2 bases and 3 bases, there was a span of 15 bases. Here the CDR3 DNA reads TGTGCCAGCAGCGTGGGGGGGGCGGCTAACTACAATGAGCAGTTCTTC. Encoded protein: CASSVGGAANYNEQFF.

This clone has a handful of counts. The rearrangement uses TRBV20-1 and TRBJ1-4; D uncertain. The germline V gene encodes CDR1 DFQATT and CDR2 SNEGSKA (reference sequence). V lost 0 bases, J lost 12 bases, and 8 bases lay in between. The CDR3 sequence is 11 residues long. CDR3 residues: CSARDRQELFF. For the CDR3, the DNA is TGCAGTGCTAGAGATCGGCAGGAACTGTTTTTT.

The chain has TRBV11-2 and TRBJ2-5, with D tentatively TRBD2 (6 bases). The CDR3 loop spans 14 amino acids. The germline gives CDR1 SGHAT, CDR2 FQNNGV. V lost 2 bases, J lost 5 bases, and 12 bases lay in between. The CDR3 protein is CASSLRLGAETQYF. CDR3 sequence (DNA): TGTGCCAGCAGCTTAAGACTAGGGGCGGAGACCCAGTACTTC.

This clone was recorded a few times. The genes are TRBV7-3 and TRBJ2-5; the match to TRBD2 covers 8 bases. CDR1 is SGHTA and CDR2 is FQGTGA in the germline V gene. This CDR3 has 16 residues. Losses at the gene ends were 2 bases for V and 5 bases for J; bases not matched to a gene: 10. Here the CDR3 reads CASSLGGGRLWETQYF. The DNA for the CDR3 is TGTGCCAGCAGCTTAGGCGGCGGGAGGCTATGGGAGACCCAGTACTTC.